One sample yielded the 25 T cell receptor beta chains listed below, sequenced in a study of siplizumab effects on memory and regulatory T cells. Profiled with immunoSEQ multiplex PCR; TCRdb holds only in-frame clones, not every one. The repertoire holds just over 50,000 clones, with nearly 98% as singletons. Sample: naive CD4+ T cells sorted from blood. These receptors were obtained from a human donor in good health.

CDR3 residues: CASSWPSGANVLTF. CDR3 DNA: TGTGCCAGCAGCTGGCCCTCCGGGGCCAACGTCCTGACTTTC. The chain couples TRBV5-6 to TRBJ2-6; D is unresolved. This CDR3 contains 14 residues. Trimming took 3 bases from V and 4 from J, leaving 8 bases between them. CDR1 and CDR2 (germline): SGHDT, YYEEEE. The full variable domain, rest sourced from reference TRBV5-6 and TRBJ2-6, is DAGVTQSPTHLIKTRGQQVTLRCSPKSGHDTVSWYQQALGQGPQFIFQYYEEEERQRGNFPDRFSGHQFPNYSSELNVNALLLGDSALYLCASSWPSGANVLTFGAGSRLTVL.

CDR3: CASSIQRESYNEQFF. CDR3 nucleotide sequence: TGTGCCAGTAGTATACAGCGGGAGTCCTACAATGAGCAGTTCTTC. V usage is TRBV19 and J usage is TRBJ2-1; 8 bases are a match to TRBD2. Germline trimming cut 2 bases from V and 1 base from J; bases unmatched to any gene: 1. The CDR3 runs 15 residues. Germline V gives CDR1 LNHDA, CDR2 SQIVND (reference sequence).

V usage is TRBV6-5 and J usage is TRBJ2-1; 10 nucleotides match TRBD2. Trimming took 6 bases from V and 6 from J; bases not matched to a gene: 2. Germline CDR1 is MNHEY and CDR2 is SVGAGI. This CDR3 has 13 amino acids. CDR3 DNA sequence: TGTGCCAGCAGCAGCGGGAGGGCCAATGAGCAGTTCTTC. Protein sequence: CASSSGRANEQFF.

This chain links TRBV7-3 with TRBJ2-3, with 8 bases lining up with TRBD2. CDR3 length: 15 amino acids. The J segment lost 6 bases and the V segment lost 5 bases, leaving 10 bases of the junction unmatched. Germline V gene lookup returns CDR1 SGHTA and CDR2 FQGTGA. CDR3 sequence (DNA): TGTGCCAGCAGCCCGCCGGGCGGGGGGCGTGATACGCAGTATTTT. This encodes CASSPPGGGRDTQYF.

V usage is TRBV2 and J usage is TRBJ1-1; maybe TRBD1 (6 bases). There are 13 residues in the CDR3. The V gene lost 6 bases and the J gene lost 4 bases, with 12 bases spanning the gap. Germline V gives CDR1 SNHLY, CDR2 FYNNEI. The CDR3 region is CASSLTGTTEAFF. In DNA, the CDR3 is TGTGCCAGCAGCCTGACAGGCACCACTGAAGCTTTCTTT.

The rearrangement joins TRBV5-1 to TRBJ2-7; the match to TRBD2 covers 13 bases. This CDR3 region has 19 residues. The trim removed 0 bases at V and 0 bases at J, leaving 9 bases unmatched. Per germline, CDR1 SGHRS and CDR2 YFSETQ. CDR3 sequence reads: CASSLGLAGGLRSSYEQYF. CDR3 sequence (DNA): TGCGCCAGCAGCTTGGGACTAGCGGGAGGACTCAGGAGCTCCTACGAGCAGTACTTC.

The CDR3 region is CASSQGQSMSVGYTF. The CDR3 DNA reads TGCGCCAGCAGCCAAGGACAGAGCATGTCAGTCGGCTACACCTTC. The V and J genes are TRBV4-1 and TRBJ1-2; the D gene is possibly TRBD1 (5 bases). CDR3 length equals 15 residues. Germline V gene lookup returns CDR1 MGHRA and CDR2 YSYEKL. The ends were cut back, 1 base at V and 8 bases at J, with 17 bases in the middle.

This chain uses TRBV2 with TRBJ2-7; TRBD2 might be the D (7 bases). The CDR3 runs 14 residues. Trimming cost V 6 bases and J 4 bases, with 16 bases left between them. Germline V lookup: CDR1 SNHLY, CDR2 FYNNEI. Written as DNA, the CDR3 is TGTGCCAGCAGACCCGGTGGGGGGGCGTACGAGCAGTACTTC. Protein product: CASRPGGGAYEQYF.

V and J are TRBV28 and TRBJ1-3; 7 positions agree with TRBD1. The CDR3 extends over 17 amino acids. Germline V gene lookup returns CDR1 MDHEN and CDR2 SYDVKM. With V trimmed by 2 bases and J by 1 base, 8 bases remained unmatched. CDR3 nucleotide sequence: TGTGCCAGCAGTTTAGCCCCGACAGGGAAATCTGGAAACACCATATATTTT. It is translated as CASSLAPTGKSGNTIYF.

The genes are TRBV6-6 and TRBJ2-7; D unclear. The V end was cut by 7 bases, the J end by 0 bases, with 10 bases between. The CDR3 loop spans 13 amino acids. Germline V lookup: CDR1 MNHNY, CDR2 SVGAGI (reference sequence). In DNA, the CDR3 is TGTGCCAGCATTGGGGATGACTCCTACGAGCAGTACTTC. It specifies CASIGDDSYEQYF.

The rearrangement uses TRBV28 and TRBJ2-6; 9 positions agree with TRBD1. The CDR3 length is 17 residues. The trim removed 4 bases at V and 0 bases at J, leaving 4 bases unmatched. Germline V gene sequence: CDR1 MDHEN, CDR2 SYDVKM. CDR3 protein: CASSSGQGFSGANVLTF. In nucleotides, the CDR3 is TGTGCCAGCAGTTCGGGACAGGGTTTCTCTGGGGCCAACGTCCTGACTTTC.

The chain employs TRBV10-3 and TRBJ1-1; D ambiguous. CDR3 size: 13 residues. Per germline, CDR1 ENHRY and CDR2 SYGVKD. The V gene lost 6 bases and the J gene lost 1 base, with 9 bases spanning the gap. The CDR3 nucleotides read TGTGCCATCAGGGTCCTACAGAACACTGAAGCTTTCTTT. Amino acid sequence: CAIRVLQNTEAFF.

The rearrangement uses TRBV18 and TRBJ1-6; TRBD1 agrees at 9 bases. Germline V gene lookup returns CDR1 KGHSH and CDR2 LQKENI. The CDR3 covers 19 residues. J gave up 4 bases and V 4 bases, and 14 bases lay outside the gene matches. Here the CDR3 DNA reads TGTGCCAGCTCACTAAAGAGCACAGGGGGCCGCGGATATAATTCACCCCTCCACTTT. Its translation: CASSLKSTGGRGYNSPLHF.

This sequence joins TRBV6-5 and TRBJ2-7; 9 nucleotides align to TRBD2. After removal of 2 bases from V and 7 bases from J, the junction contained 9 bases not matched to a gene. Germline CDR1 is MNHEY and CDR2 is SVGAGI. This CDR3 contains 15 residues. In DNA form, the CDR3 reads TGTGCCAGCAGTTACGGGTTCAGCGGGAGGCGAGAGCAGTACTTC. It yields the protein CASSYGFSGRREQYF.

The V call is TRBV15, the J call TRBJ1-2; D not certain. In germline, CDR1 is LNHNV, CDR2 YYDKDF (reference sequence). The CDR3 length is 13 residues. V was cut by 4 bases and J by 2 bases, with 8 bases left in between. The CDR3 loop reads CATSIGRNYGYTF. In DNA, the CDR3 is TGTGCCACCAGCATCGGAAGGAACTATGGCTACACCTTC. Looking up the rest from reference TRBV15 and TRBJ1-2 gives the full variable domain: DAMVIQNPRYQVTQFGKPVTLSCSQTLNHNVMYWYQQKSSQAPKLLFHYYDKDFNNEADTPDNFQSRRPNTSFCFLDIRSPGLGDTAMYLCATSIGRNYGYTFGSGTRLTVV.

CDR3 sequence: CASSSGGSRLNSEAFF. The DNA of the CDR3 is TGTGCCAGCAGCTCTGGGGGGTCCCGTCTTAACTCTGAAGCTTTCTTT. V gene TRBV28 combines with J gene TRBJ1-1; tentatively, D is TRBD1 (5 bases). Per germline, CDR1 MDHEN and CDR2 SYDVKM. The CDR3 has 16 residues. V dropped 6 bases and J dropped 6 bases, with 23 bases sitting between them.

CDR3 coding DNA: TGTGCCAGCAGCATATTGACTAGCGGGAAGCAGTTCTTC. Amino acid sequence: CASSILTSGKQFF. This chain links TRBV9 with TRBJ2-1; 11 nucleotides match TRBD2. The CDR3 length is 13 residues. V was clipped by 4 bases and J by 11 bases; unmatched bases: 5. Per the germline V gene, CDR1 is SGDLS and CDR2 is YYNGEE.

The gene calls are TRBV9 and TRBJ2-7; D might be TRBD1 or TRBD2, each matching 5 bases. Germline-derived CDR1 and CDR2 are SGDLS and YYNGEE. This CDR3 contains 14 residues. The germline V and J ends were trimmed by 4 bases and 2 bases, with 13 bases remaining between them. The DNA for the CDR3 is TGTGCCAGCAGCCCCGGGACGCGGGCCTACGAGCAGTACTTC. Translated, it gives CASSPGTRAYEQYF.

This chain uses TRBV5-4 with TRBJ2-5; TRBD2 matches 7 bases. The germline CDR1 and CDR2 sequences are SGHNT and YYREEE (reference sequence). V shed 1 base and J 0 bases; nucleotides not matched to a gene: 9. The CDR3 has 17 residues. The CDR3 loop reads CASSLNGYGGYQETQYF. DNA for the CDR3: TGTGCCAGCAGCTTGAATGGATACGGGGGGTACCAAGAGACCCAGTACTTC.

The gene calls are TRBV7-9 and TRBJ1-1; unclear D gene. Trimming took off 5 bases at V and 3 bases at J, with 13 bases between the two ends. This CDR3 has 14 amino acids. CDR1 and CDR2 (germline): SEHNR, FQNEAQ (reference sequence). In DNA, the CDR3 is TGTGCCAGCAGCCCGAGGACCGTCCACACTGAAGCTTTCTTT. Protein: CASSPRTVHTEAFF.

The genes are TRBV7-9 and TRBJ2-3; 14 positions agree with TRBD2. Germline CDR1 and CDR2: SEHNR and FQNEAQ (reference sequence). CDR3 length: 16 residues. Trimming at V came to 5 bases and at J to 3 bases, leaving 4 bases not matched to a gene. The CDR3 DNA sequence: TGTGCCAGCAGCAAGGGACTAGCGGGAGAAACAGATACGCAGTATTTT. Amino acids: CASSKGLAGETDTQYF.

The rearrangement joins TRBV10-3 to TRBJ2-2, with D hard to call. Trimming removed 0 bases from V and 5 bases from J, with 10 bases in between. The CDR3 length is 15 residues. Per germline, CDR1 ENHRY and CDR2 SYGVKD. CDR3 sequence reads: CAISESGTFTGELFF. CDR3 bases: TGTGCCATCAGTGAGTCAGGCACATTTACCGGGGAGCTGTTTTTT.

The chain employs TRBV19 and TRBJ2-1; maybe TRBD2 (5 bases). V shed 2 bases and J shed 5 bases, with 7 bases lying between them. The CDR3 spans 13 residues. Germline loops: CDR1 LNHDA, CDR2 SQIVND (reference sequence). In DNA, the CDR3 is TGTGCCAGTAGTATATACGGGAACAATGAGCAGTTCTTC. Translated, it gives CASSIYGNNEQFF.

The V call is TRBV6-1, the J call TRBJ1-2; D is uncertain. CDR3 length: 13 residues. The germline gives CDR1 MNHNS, CDR2 SASEGT. V lost 6 bases, J lost 2 bases, and 10 bases lay in between. In DNA form, the CDR3 reads TGTGCCAGCAGGCTAGACGGAAACTATGGCTACACCTTC. It yields the protein CASRLDGNYGYTF.

The chain couples TRBV6-5 to TRBJ1-5; TRBD1 matches 8 bases. Per germline, CDR1 MNHEY and CDR2 SVGAGI. The CDR3 is made up of 13 amino acids. Trimming took 8 bases from V and 7 from J; bases not matched to a gene: 7. The CDR3 DNA sequence: TGTGCCAGCGGGCCGGACAGGGACCAGCCCCAGCATTTT. Its protein is CASGPDRDQPQHF.